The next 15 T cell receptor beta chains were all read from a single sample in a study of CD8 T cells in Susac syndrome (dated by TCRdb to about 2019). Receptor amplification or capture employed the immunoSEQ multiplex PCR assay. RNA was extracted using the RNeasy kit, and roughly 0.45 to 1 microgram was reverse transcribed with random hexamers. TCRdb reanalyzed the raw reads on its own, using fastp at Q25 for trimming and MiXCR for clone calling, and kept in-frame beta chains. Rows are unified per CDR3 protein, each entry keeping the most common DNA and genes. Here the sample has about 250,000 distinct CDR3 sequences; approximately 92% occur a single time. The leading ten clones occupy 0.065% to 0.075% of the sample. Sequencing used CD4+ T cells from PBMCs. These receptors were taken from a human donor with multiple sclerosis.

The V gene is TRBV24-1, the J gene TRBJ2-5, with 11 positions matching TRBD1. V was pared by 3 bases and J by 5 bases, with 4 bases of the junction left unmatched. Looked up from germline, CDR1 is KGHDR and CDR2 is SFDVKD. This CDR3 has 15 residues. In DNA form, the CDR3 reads TGTGCCACCAGTGATGGTGGACAGGGGGCGGAGACCCAGTACTTC. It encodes CATSDGGQGAETQYF.

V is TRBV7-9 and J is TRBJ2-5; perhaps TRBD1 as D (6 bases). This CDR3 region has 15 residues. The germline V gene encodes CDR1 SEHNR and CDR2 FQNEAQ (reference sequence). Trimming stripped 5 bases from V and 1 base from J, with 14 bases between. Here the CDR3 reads CASSTNTGFQETQYF. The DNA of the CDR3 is TGTGCCAGCAGCACCAACACAGGGTTCCAAGAGACCCAGTACTTC.

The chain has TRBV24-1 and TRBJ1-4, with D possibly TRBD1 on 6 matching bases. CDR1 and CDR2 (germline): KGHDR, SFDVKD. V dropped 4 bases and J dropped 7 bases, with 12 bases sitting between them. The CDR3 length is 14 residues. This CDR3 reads CATSETGHTEKLFF. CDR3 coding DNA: TGTGCCACCAGTGAGACAGGCCACACTGAAAAACTGTTTTTT.

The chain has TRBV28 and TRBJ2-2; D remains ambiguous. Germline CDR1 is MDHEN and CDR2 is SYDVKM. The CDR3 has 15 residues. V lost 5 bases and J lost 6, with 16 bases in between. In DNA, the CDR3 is TGTGCCAGCAGTCCGTTCAGATCCCTGGCCGGGGAGCTGTTTTTT. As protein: CASSPFRSLAGELFF. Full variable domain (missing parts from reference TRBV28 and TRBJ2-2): DVKVTQSSRYLVKRTGEKVFLECVQDMDHENMFWYRQDPGLGLRLIYFSYDVKMKEKGDIPEGYSVSREKKERFSLILESASTNQTSMYLCASSPFRSLAGELFFGEGSRLTVL.

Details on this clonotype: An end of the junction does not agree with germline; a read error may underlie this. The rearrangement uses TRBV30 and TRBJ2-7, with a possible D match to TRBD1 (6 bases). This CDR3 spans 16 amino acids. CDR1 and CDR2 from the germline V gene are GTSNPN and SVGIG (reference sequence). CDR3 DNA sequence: TGTGCCGGGAGACCAACTTCACCGGGACACCCCTACGAGCAGTACTTC. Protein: CAGRPTSPGHPYEQYF.

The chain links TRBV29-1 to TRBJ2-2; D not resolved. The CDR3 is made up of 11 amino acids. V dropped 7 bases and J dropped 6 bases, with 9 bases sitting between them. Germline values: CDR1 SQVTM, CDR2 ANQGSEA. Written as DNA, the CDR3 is TGCAGCGGTGGGGTGCCCGGGGAGCTGTTTTTT. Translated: CSGGVPGELFF.

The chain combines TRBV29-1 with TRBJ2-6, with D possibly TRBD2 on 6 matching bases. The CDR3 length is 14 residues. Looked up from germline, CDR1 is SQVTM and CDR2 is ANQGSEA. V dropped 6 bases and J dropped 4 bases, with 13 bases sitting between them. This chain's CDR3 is CSVPGGSGANVLTF. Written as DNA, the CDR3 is TGCAGCGTCCCCGGGGGATCCGGGGCCAACGTCCTGACTTTC.

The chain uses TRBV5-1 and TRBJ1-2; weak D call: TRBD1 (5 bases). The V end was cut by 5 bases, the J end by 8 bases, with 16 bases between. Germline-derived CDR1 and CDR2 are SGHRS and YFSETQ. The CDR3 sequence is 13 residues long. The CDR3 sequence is CASRPGTDSGYTF. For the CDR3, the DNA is TGCGCCAGCAGACCCGGGACGGATTCGGGCTACACCTTC.

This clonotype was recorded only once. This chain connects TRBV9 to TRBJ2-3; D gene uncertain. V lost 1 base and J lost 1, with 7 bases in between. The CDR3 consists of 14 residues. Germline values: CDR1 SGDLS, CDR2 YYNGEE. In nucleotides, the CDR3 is TGTGCCAGCAGCGTAACGAGAGGCACAGATACGCAGTATTTT. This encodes CASSVTRGTDTQYF. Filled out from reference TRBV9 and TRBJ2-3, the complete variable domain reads DSGVTQTPKHLITATGQRVTLRCSPRSGDLSVYWYQQSLDQGLQFLIQYYNGEERAKGNILERFSAQQFPDLHSELNLSSLELGDSALYFCASSVTRGTDTQYFGPGTRLTVL.

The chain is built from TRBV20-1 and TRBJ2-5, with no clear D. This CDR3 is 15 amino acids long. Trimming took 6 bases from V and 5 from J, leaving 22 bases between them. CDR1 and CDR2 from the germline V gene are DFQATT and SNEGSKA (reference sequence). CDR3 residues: CSAKQSGSVGETQYF. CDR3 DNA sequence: TGCAGTGCCAAACAATCGGGTTCGGTGGGGGAGACCCAGTACTTC.

CDR3 nucleotides: TGCGCCAGCAGCTCAAGCGTCGGAGCATACGAGCAGTACTTC. This sequence encodes CASSSSVGAYEQYF. The chain couples TRBV5-1 to TRBJ2-7; D unclear. Germline V gene lookup returns CDR1 SGHRS and CDR2 YFSETQ. CDR3 length: 14 amino acids. V lost 3 bases and J 4 bases, leaving 14 bases between the germline ends.

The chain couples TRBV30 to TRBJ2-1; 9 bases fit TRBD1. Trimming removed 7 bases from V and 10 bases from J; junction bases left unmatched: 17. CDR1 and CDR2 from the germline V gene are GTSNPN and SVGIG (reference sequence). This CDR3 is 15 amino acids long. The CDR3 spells CAFRNTWGQGREQFF. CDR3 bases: TGTGCCTTCCGGAATACCTGGGGACAGGGCCGAGAGCAGTTCTTC.

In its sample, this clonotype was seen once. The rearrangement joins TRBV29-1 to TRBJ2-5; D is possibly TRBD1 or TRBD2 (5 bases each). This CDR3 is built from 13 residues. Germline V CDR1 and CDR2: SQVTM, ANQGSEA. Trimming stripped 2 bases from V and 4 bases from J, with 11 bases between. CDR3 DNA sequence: TGCAGCGTTGAACCCTCCGGGGCAGAGACCCAGTACTTC. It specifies CSVEPSGAETQYF. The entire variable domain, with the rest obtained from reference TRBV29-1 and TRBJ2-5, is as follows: SAVISQKPSRDICQRGTSLTIQCQVDSQVTMMFWYRQQPGQSLTLIATANQGSEATYESGFVIDKFPISRPNLTFSTLTVSNMSPEDSSIYLCSVEPSGAETQYFGPGTRLLVL.

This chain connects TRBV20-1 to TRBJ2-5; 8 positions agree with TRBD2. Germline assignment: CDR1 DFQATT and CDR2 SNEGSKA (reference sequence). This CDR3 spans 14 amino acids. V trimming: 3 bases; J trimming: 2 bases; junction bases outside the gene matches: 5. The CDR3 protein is CSASNPGGQETQYF. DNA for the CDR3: TGCAGTGCTAGTAACCCGGGAGGGCAAGAGACCCAGTACTTC.

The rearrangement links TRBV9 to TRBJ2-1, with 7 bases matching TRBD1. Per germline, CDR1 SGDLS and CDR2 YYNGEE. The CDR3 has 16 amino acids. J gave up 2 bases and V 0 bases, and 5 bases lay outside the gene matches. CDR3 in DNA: TGTGCCAGCAGCGTAGATAACAGGGGAACCTACAATGAGCAGTTCTTC. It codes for CASSVDNRGTYNEQFF.